These 22 T cell receptor beta chains were all obtained from the same sample, sequenced in a study of sequential checkpoint blockade in melanoma (dated by TCRdb to 2018 to 2020). The treatment or condition label here, explained by the study, means: randomized to nivolumab then ipilimumab (arm A) or the reverse (arm B). The library was built by means of the immunoSEQ multiplex PCR assay. The immuneACCESS repertoire file appears here via TCRdb, limited to in-frame rearrangements. These files lack a portion of the clones; in checked studies, under half of the deficit traces to unresolved V genes, and the cause of the others is not known. Across this sample there are more than 9,000 clones, with roughly 73% seen only once. The ten top clones hold under 45% of the sample. The sequences come from CD8+ T cells sorted from blood (inferred from file names), collected from a patient given nivolumab and ipilimumab in sequence. Receptor source: a human donor with melanoma.

The J gene is TRBJ1-6, the V gene TRBV28, with a possible D match to TRBD1 (5 bases). CDR3 size: 14 residues. V lost 5 bases and J 7 bases, leaving 12 bases between the germline ends. In germline, CDR1 is MDHEN, CDR2 SYDVKM. CDR3 loop: CASSVTGENSPLHF. The CDR3 region has the DNA TGTGCCAGCAGTGTTACAGGAGAGAATTCACCCCTCCACTTT. The whole variable domain, remainder taken from reference TRBV28 and TRBJ1-6, is DVKVTQSSRYLVKRTGEKVFLECVQDMDHENMFWYRQDPGLGLRLIYFSYDVKMKEKGDIPEGYSVSREKKERFSLILESASTNQTSMYLCASSVTGENSPLHFGNGTRLTVT.

V usage is TRBV6-8 and J usage is TRBJ2-5; tentative D call: TRBD1 (6 bases). Trimming took 3 bases from V and 0 from J, leaving 20 bases between them. There are 18 residues in the CDR3. The germline V gene encodes CDR1 MNHGY and CDR2 SAAAGT. CDR3 residues: CASSYTDRDTPYQETQYF. CDR3 nucleotide sequence: TGTGCCAGCAGTTATACCGACCGGGACACTCCGTACCAAGAGACCCAGTACTTC.

This clone came up once. The V call is TRBV28, the J call TRBJ2-2; the D is unclear. The V gene's germline CDR1 is MDHEN and CDR2 SYDVKM. V shed 5 bases and J shed 7 bases, with 8 bases lying between them. This CDR3 comprises 12 residues. This CDR3 is CASSPGGGELFF. CDR3 DNA: TGTGCCAGCAGTCCCGGCGGCGGGGAGCTGTTTTTT. Looking up the rest from reference TRBV28 and TRBJ2-2 gives the full variable domain: DVKVTQSSRYLVKRTGEKVFLECVQDMDHENMFWYRQDPGLGLRLIYFSYDVKMKEKGDIPEGYSVSREKKERFSLILESASTNQTSMYLCASSPGGGELFFGEGSRLTVL.

This clone was detected a few times. CDR3 sequence: CASSVASRETQYF. The CDR3 DNA reads as TGTGCCAGCAGCGTAGCTAGTCGGGAGACCCAGTACTTC. V gene TRBV9 combines with J gene TRBJ2-5, with D hard to call. CDR1 and CDR2 (germline): SGDLS, YYNGEE. V lost 0 bases to trimming and J lost 5 bases, with 8 bases between them. The CDR3 extends over 13 amino acids.

This chain links TRBV12-5 with TRBJ2-2, with D possibly TRBD1 on 6 matching bases. The CDR3 is 14 amino acids. V was shortened by 1 base and J by 6 bases, with 9 bases between the two germline ends. In germline, CDR1 is LGHNT, CDR2 FRNRAP. The CDR3 reads CASGLGRGSGELFF. The CDR3 DNA reads as TGTGCTAGTGGTTTGGGCAGGGGATCCGGGGAGCTGTTTTTT.

The chain has TRBV29-1 and TRBJ2-1; the match to TRBD2 covers 7 bases. This CDR3 contains 12 residues. Unmatched junction bases numbered 6, after V lost 7 bases and J lost 6 bases. Germline CDR1 SQVTM, CDR2 ANQGSEA. CDR3 nucleotides: TGCAGCGGGGAGGGTTTAAGCAATGAGCAGTTCTTC. Translation: CSGEGLSNEQFF.

V gene TRBV2 combines with J gene TRBJ2-1; 9 bases map to TRBD2. Germline CDR1 and CDR2: SNHLY and FYNNEI. Unmatched junction bases numbered 8, after V lost 8 bases and J lost 3 bases. The CDR3 is 15 residues long. CDR3 sequence: CASQGPTSGYNEQFF. The CDR3, as DNA: TGTGCCAGCCAGGGGCCGACTAGCGGCTACAATGAGCAGTTCTTC.

The CDR3 loop is CASSLNSGGPWFF. In DNA, the CDR3 is TGTGCCAGCAGTTTAAATAGCGGGGGCCCCTGGTTCTTC. The chain is built from TRBV27 and TRBJ2-1, with 9 bases aligning to TRBD2. Germline CDR1 is MNHEY and CDR2 is SMNVEV (reference sequence). Trimming cost V 2 bases and J 15 bases; bases outside gene matches: 8. The CDR3 sequence is 13 residues long.

V is TRBV7-9 and J is TRBJ2-7, with D uncertain. The CDR3 has 13 residues. Between the trimmed V and J ends, which lost 1 base and 0 bases, there was a span of 4 bases. Germline assignment: CDR1 SEHNR and CDR2 FQNEAQ (reference sequence). CDR3 amino acids: CASSLGASYEQYF. In nucleotides, the CDR3 is TGTGCCAGCAGCTTAGGGGCCTCCTACGAGCAGTACTTC.

The genes are TRBV16 and TRBJ1-2, with D perhaps TRBD1 (5 bases). The CDR3 covers 14 residues. Germline-derived CDR1 and CDR2 are KGHSY and FQNENV. Trimming left V 3 bases short and J 2 bases short, with 10 bases between. CDR3 protein: CASSQRQLNYGYTF. In nucleotides, the CDR3 is TGTGCCAGCAGCCAGCGACAGCTAAACTATGGCTACACCTTC. Full variable domain (outside the CDR3, taken from reference TRBV16 and TRBJ1-2): GEEVAQTPKHLVRGEGQKAKLYCAPIKGHSYVFWYQQVLKNEFKFLISFQNENVFDETGMPKERFSAKCLPNSPCSLEIQATKLEDSAVYFCASSQRQLNYGYTFGSGTRLTVV.

CDR3 bases: TGTGCCAGCAGGCGGATAGTAGCGGGGGGCCCCATTCCCCAGTACTTC. Translating it yields CASRRIVAGGPIPQYF. This chain links TRBV7-6 with TRBJ2-5; 10 nucleotides line up with TRBD2. Trimming cost V 6 bases and J 9 bases; bases outside gene matches: 16. Germline assignment: CDR1 SGHVS and CDR2 FNYEAQ. The CDR3 has 16 amino acids. Full variable domain (rest looked up from reference TRBV7-6 and TRBJ2-5): GAGVSQSPRYKVTKRGQDVALRCDPISGHVSLYWYRQALGQGPEFLTYFNYEAQQDKSGLPNDRFSAERPEGSISTLTIQRTEQRDSAMYRCASRRIVAGGPIPQYFGPGTRLLVL.

The V gene is TRBV29-1, the J gene TRBJ2-1; TRBD2 matches 16 bases. CDR1 SQVTM and CDR2 ANQGSEA come from the germline V gene. The CDR3 sequence is 16 residues long. Trimming cost V 4 bases and J 5 bases; bases outside gene matches: 5. CDR3 coding DNA: TGCAGCGTTGGGGGGACTAGCGGGAGGGCACACAATGAGCAGTTCTTC. It specifies CSVGGTSGRAHNEQFF.

This rearrangement joins TRBV6-7 to TRBJ1-4; D unresolved. TRBV6-7 is an ORF for which the function is uncertain. With 4 bases removed from V and 4 bases from J, the gap between germline ends came to 13 bases. This CDR3 comprises 15 residues. This CDR3 reads CASSFPYSINEKLFF. The CDR3 nucleotides are TGTGCCAGCAGTTTCCCTTACTCCATTAATGAAAAACTGTTTTTT.

The V gene is TRBV28, the J gene TRBJ1-1; 7 nucleotides align to TRBD1. This CDR3 comprises 13 residues. With 6 bases clipped from V and 4 bases from J, the junction kept 5 bases outside the gene matches. Germline CDR1 and CDR2: MDHEN and SYDVKM. This CDR3 is CASRQGFSTEAFF. The CDR3 DNA reads as TGTGCCAGCAGACAGGGGTTCTCCACTGAAGCTTTCTTT.

J is TRBJ2-3 and V is TRBV14, with 7 bases lining up with TRBD1. The V gene end was trimmed by 1 base and the J gene end by 3 bases; junction bases not matched to a gene: 7. This CDR3 spans 16 amino acids. Germline CDR1 SGHDN, CDR2 FVKESK. CDR3 sequence reads: CASSQVGRGWTDTQYF. The CDR3 bases are TGTGCCAGCAGCCAAGTTGGCAGGGGGTGGACAGATACGCAGTATTTT. The full variable domain, in which reference TRBV14 and TRBJ2-3 provide the parts outside the CDR3, is EAGVTQFPSHSVIEKGQTVTLRCDPISGHDNLYWYRRVMGKEIKFLLHFVKESKQDESGMPNNRFLAERTGGTYSTLKVQPAELEDSGVYFCASSQVGRGWTDTQYFGPGTRLTVL.

The V call is TRBV5-1, the J call TRBJ2-5, with 11 bases matching TRBD2. The CDR3 is made up of 15 amino acids. J was trimmed by 2 bases and V by 3 bases; bases with no gene match: 3. CDR1 is SGHRS, CDR2 YFSETQ, per germline. CDR3: CASSWLAGGQETQYF. The DNA of the CDR3 is TGCGCCAGCAGCTGGCTAGCGGGGGGACAAGAGACCCAGTACTTC.

The chain has TRBV20-1 and TRBJ1-4, with D uncertain. V was clipped by 3 bases and J by 5 bases, with 4 bases between them. The CDR3 covers 11 residues. Germline CDR1 and CDR2: DFQATT and SNEGSKA (reference sequence). CDR3 amino acids: CSARANEKLFF. DNA of the CDR3: TGCAGTGCTAGGGCAAATGAAAAACTGTTTTTT.

In its sample, this clone was seen once. It is likely a read error, because the conserved phenylalanine at the end of the CDR3 is missing. The DNA is left out, because the CDR3 cannot be placed on it with certainty; the CDR3 is given as TCRdb lists it. This chain uses TRBV27 with TRBJ1-2; TRBD1, the table's D call, lacks a check against the DNA. Germline V lookup: CDR1 MNHEY, CDR2 SMNVEV (reference sequence). Inclusive of both ends, the CDR3 amounts to 10 amino acids. The CDR3 loop is CASSYRDIPL.

Of note for this clone: Other DNA sequences in this sample translate to the same CDR3. The chain links TRBV9 to TRBJ1-2; D not certain. The CDR3 spans 12 residues. V gave up 5 bases and J gave up 1 base, with 6 bases separating them. CDR1 is SGDLS and CDR2 is YYNGEE in the germline V gene. This chain's CDR3 is CASSPGNYGYTF. In nucleotides, the CDR3 is TGTGCCAGCAGTCCGGGTAACTATGGCTACACCTTC.

This chain connects TRBV9 to TRBJ2-3, with D possibly being TRBD2 (6 bases). This CDR3 is built from 16 residues. V lost 4 bases to trimming and J lost 3 bases, with 18 bases between them. Germline CDR1 is SGDLS and CDR2 is YYNGEE. The CDR3 nucleotides read TGTGCCAGCAGCCCCATTGGGGGGAGCTTGACAGATACGCAGTATTTT. It translates to CASSPIGGSLTDTQYF.

The V call is TRBV7-8, the J call TRBJ1-2; no reliable D call. The CDR3 covers 13 residues. CDR1 is SGHVS and CDR2 is FQNEAQ in the germline V gene. V lost 5 bases, J lost 3 bases, and 10 bases lay in between. CDR3 nucleotide sequence: TGTGCCAGCAGCCTCCTCGGGGACTATGGCTACACCTTC. Translation: CASSLLGDYGYTF.

The V call is TRBV14, the J call TRBJ2-5; D may be TRBD2 (5 bases). The J call may not be correct, given that the DNA end is closer to TRBJ2-7. The CDR3 sequence is 15 residues long. From germline, CDR1 is SGHDN and CDR2 FVKESK. The CDR3 protein is CASSGEEASSYEQYF. CDR3 DNA sequence: TGTGCCAGCAGCGGTGAGGAGGCCAGCTCCTACGAGCAGTACTTC.